What follows are 19 T cell receptor beta chains derived from one specimen sequenced in a study of T cells after yellow fever vaccination. Each CDR3 protein gets one entry after TCRdb re-called the 5' RACE reads with MiXCR. The sample lists roughly 300,000 distinct CDR3 sequences, roughly 6.8% occurring once. Specimen: PBMCs, collected around 45 days after the first yellow fever vaccination. These receptors originate from a man younger than 35 who received the YFV17D yellow fever vaccine.

In its sample, this clonotype was seen a few times. This chain links TRBV30 with TRBJ1-5; unclear D gene. V gave up 2 bases and J gave up 3 bases, with 8 bases separating them. The CDR3 length is 13 residues. Germline CDR1 reads GTSNPN; CDR2 reads SVGIG (reference sequence). The CDR3: CAWSHRDNQPQHF. The DNA for the CDR3 is TGTGCCTGGAGTCACCGGGACAATCAGCCCCAGCATTTT. Combining the CDR3 with reference TRBV30 and TRBJ1-5 gives the whole variable domain SQTIHQWPATLVQPVGSPLSLECTVEGTSNPNLYWYRQAAGRGLQLLFYSVGIGQISSEVPQNLSASRPQDRQFILSSKKLLLSDSGFYLCAWSHRDNQPQHFGDGTRLSIL.

The V call is TRBV29-1, the J call TRBJ1-1; D is unclear. Looked up from germline, CDR1 is SQVTM and CDR2 is ANQGSEA. The V and J ends lost 8 bases and 4 bases respectively, with 14 bases between them. This CDR3 has 12 amino acids. Written as DNA, the CDR3 is TGCAGCATCGGGTCCCGGGGCACTGAAGCTTTCTTT. It translates to CSIGSRGTEAFF.

This chain links TRBV15 with TRBJ1-2; D is ambiguous. V gave up 0 bases and J gave up 8 bases, with 13 bases separating them. The CDR3 has 14 amino acids. CDR1 LNHNV and CDR2 YYDKDF come from the germline V gene (reference sequence). In DNA, the CDR3 is TGTGCCACCAGCAGAGATCGTCGGCAGCCCGGCTACACCTTC. It specifies CATSRDRRQPGYTF.

In its sample, this clonotype was seen a few times. V and J are TRBV7-6 and TRBJ1-2; no reliable D call. This CDR3 spans 13 amino acids. The ends were cut back, 2 bases at V and 8 bases at J, with 12 bases in the middle. Per germline, CDR1 SGHVS and CDR2 FNYEAQ. The chain's CDR3 is CASSLPGSEGYTF. The CDR3 DNA sequence: TGTGCCAGCAGCTTACCTGGGTCTGAGGGCTACACCTTC.

The J gene is TRBJ1-1, the V gene TRBV4-3; tentative D call: TRBD1 (6 bases). V was clipped by 4 bases and J by 5 bases, with 14 bases between them. Germline CDR1 is LGHNA and CDR2 is YSLEER. The CDR3 runs 14 residues. This chain's CDR3 is CASSLHRVRTEAFF. CDR3 nucleotide sequence: TGCGCCAGCAGCCTGCACAGGGTTCGGACTGAAGCTTTCTTT.

This clonotype was detected a few times. This chain connects TRBV20-1 to TRBJ2-3, with 8 bases that match TRBD1. This CDR3 contains 12 residues. Trimming removed 1 base from V and 6 bases from J; junction bases left unmatched: 0. Germline V gives CDR1 DFQATT, CDR2 SNEGSKA (reference sequence). The CDR3 sequence is CSARGQGDTQYF. Written as DNA, the CDR3 is TGCAGTGCTAGAGGACAGGGGGATACGCAGTATTTT.

Concerning this clonotype: Germline is not matched at one junction end, which may reflect a read error. The chain uses TRBV14 and TRBJ2-1, with 9 nucleotides matching TRBD1. The CDR3 loop spans 17 amino acids. Germline V gene data show CDR1 as SGHDN and CDR2 as FVKESK. The CDR3 spells CASSQPPGQGSYNEPFF. In nucleotides, the CDR3 is TGTGCCAGCAGCCAACCACCGGGACAGGGATCCTACAATGAGCCGTTCTTC.

This clonotype has ten or more counts. This chain links TRBV6-1 with TRBJ1-5; 11 bases agree with TRBD1. The CDR3 length is 18 residues. V gave up 5 bases and J gave up 0 bases; unmatched junction bases: 9. Per the germline V gene, CDR1 is MNHNS and CDR2 is SASEGT. In DNA form, the CDR3 reads TGTGCCAGCAGTAAGGGGACAGGGGGGACTTATAGCAATCAGCCCCAGCATTTT. Translation gives CASSKGTGGTYSNQPQHF.

V usage is TRBV20-1 and J usage is TRBJ2-1, with TRBD2 matching 7 bases. The CDR3 is 15 residues long. The germline V gene encodes CDR1 DFQATT and CDR2 SNEGSKA (reference sequence). V was pared by 4 bases and J by 4 bases, with 10 bases of the junction left unmatched. CDR3 loop: CSATTSDNRYNEQFF. The CDR3, as DNA: TGCAGTGCTACAACTAGCGACAACCGTTACAATGAGCAGTTCTTC.

The chain has TRBV20-1 and TRBJ1-1; D call uncertain. V was clipped by 0 bases and J by 5 bases, with 16 bases between them. This CDR3 spans 15 amino acids. The germline V gene encodes CDR1 DFQATT and CDR2 SNEGSKA (reference sequence). This CDR3 reads CSARENRGGRTEAFF. The CDR3 DNA sequence: TGCAGTGCTAGAGAAAACCGAGGAGGTAGGACTGAAGCTTTCTTT.

This clonotype was seen a few times. The V and J genes are TRBV27 and TRBJ2-5; TRBD1 matches at 10 bases. From germline, CDR1 is MNHEY and CDR2 SMNVEV (reference sequence). The trim removed 6 bases at V and 2 bases at J, leaving 6 bases unmatched. The CDR3 loop spans 15 amino acids. The CDR3, as DNA: TGTGCCAGCAGCTCCGGGACAGGGGTTCAAGAGACCCAGTACTTC. Translation gives CASSSGTGVQETQYF.

In its sample, this clonotype was seen a few times. This chain links TRBV10-2 with TRBJ2-1, with 12 bases identical to TRBD2. Trimming removed 0 bases from V and 8 bases from J; junction bases left unmatched: 5. Germline V gives CDR1 WSHSY, CDR2 SAAADI. The CDR3 consists of 16 residues. CDR3: CASSESASGGVYEQFF. The CDR3 DNA reads as TGCGCCAGCAGTGAGTCGGCTAGCGGGGGGGTCTATGAGCAGTTCTTC.

This chain links TRBV27 with TRBJ2-7; possible D gene TRBD1, 7 bases. CDR1 is MNHEY, CDR2 SMNVEV, per germline (reference sequence). The length of the CDR3 is 14 residues. V dropped 8 bases and J dropped 0 bases, with 14 bases sitting between them. CDR3: CASGSGGNSYEQYF. In DNA form, the CDR3 reads TGTGCCAGCGGTTCAGGGGGGAACTCCTACGAGCAGTACTTC.

V gene TRBV29-1 combines with J gene TRBJ2-3; D gene uncertain. The CDR3 is 11 residues long. Trimming removed 6 bases from V and 7 bases from J, with 11 bases in between. The germline V gene encodes CDR1 SQVTM and CDR2 ANQGSEA. CDR3 sequence: CSVDHWNTQYF. DNA of the CDR3: TGCAGCGTAGATCACTGGAATACGCAGTATTTT.

This clonotype was seen more than once but under ten times. This chain uses TRBV29-1 with TRBJ2-3; D possibly matches TRBD1 or TRBD2 (5 bases each). The V and J ends lost 7 bases and 0 bases respectively, with 17 bases between them. This CDR3 contains 15 residues. CDR1 and CDR2 (germline): SQVTM, ANQGSEA. As DNA, the CDR3 is TGCAGCGCCGCCGGGACCTCGTCTAGCACAGATACGCAGTATTTT. This gives the protein CSAAGTSSSTDTQYF.

This clonotype was seen repeatedly, ten times or more. CDR3 amino acids: CASSLQEDRKQFF. CDR3 DNA sequence: TGTGCCAGCAGCCTCCAAGAAGACAGGAAGCAGTTCTTC. This sequence joins TRBV13 and TRBJ2-1; D is possibly TRBD1 (6 bases). This CDR3 has 13 residues. Germline V gives CDR1 PRHDT, CDR2 FYEKMQ (reference sequence). V was cut by 5 bases and J by 11 bases, with 16 bases left in between.

The chain links TRBV19 to TRBJ1-5; 7 bases fit TRBD1. V gave up 4 bases and J gave up 3 bases; unmatched junction bases: 9. CDR1 and CDR2 (germline): LNHDA, SQIVND (reference sequence). The CDR3 sequence is 16 residues long. DNA for the CDR3: TGTGCCAGTAGTAAACAGGGGCCATCGGCCAATCAGCCCCAGCATTTT. Protein product: CASSKQGPSANQPQHF.

This clonotype was detected many times. V is TRBV7-2 and J is TRBJ2-7; D call uncertain. V was pared by 5 bases and J by 6 bases, with 14 bases between. In germline, CDR1 is SGHTA, CDR2 FQGNSA. The CDR3 has 13 amino acids. CDR3 in amino acids: CASSLNLTPEQYF. CDR3 bases: TGTGCCAGCAGCCTCAACTTAACGCCCGAGCAGTACTTC.

This clonotype turned up a few times. V and J are TRBV12-3 or TRBV12-4 and TRBJ1-4; D is ambiguous. Trimming pared 6 bases from V and 6 bases from J, leaving 14 bases between. The CDR3 loop spans 14 amino acids. CDR3 in amino acids: CASSPAALDEKLFF. CDR3 DNA: TGTGCCAGCAGCCCCGCGGCTTTGGATGAAAAACTGTTTTTT.